What follows are 14 T cell receptor beta chains derived from one specimen sequenced in a study of beta chain features in type 1 diabetes. Study-wide results and caveats: Type 1 diabetes patients had TCRB CDR3s that were shorter (moderately but significantly so) in all four CD4+ subsets.

Expressed TCRB transcripts were sequenced because the isolated RNA had all been reverse transcribed beforehand. The assay was immunoSEQ multiplex PCR, and TCRdb's table has in-frame clones only and misses some. The data show around 250,000 clones, around 24% seen once. These receptors lack a known antigen. Sequenced: naive CD4+ T cells from blood. Receptors were obtained from a woman aged 30 to 39 with type 1 diabetes.

This clone has only a few counts. The chain links TRBV6-1 to TRBJ2-5, with D hard to call. The germline V gene encodes CDR1 MNHNS and CDR2 SASEGT. V lost 1 base, J lost 5 bases, and 5 bases lay in between. The CDR3 has 12 residues. CDR3 DNA: TGTGCCAGCAGTGAAGATGAGGAGACCCAGTACTTC. Translated: CASSEDEETQYF.

The sample holds a few counts of this clone. The V gene is TRBV5-1, the J gene TRBJ2-5; D is possibly TRBD2 (5 bases). CDR1 is SGHRS and CDR2 is YFSETQ in the germline V gene. V lost 2 bases, J lost 2 bases, and 13 bases lay in between. This CDR3 region has 15 residues. CDR3 in DNA: TGCGCCAGCAGCTTCAGGTCGGGATTTCAAGAGACCCAGTACTTC. Residues: CASSFRSGFQETQYF.

This clone was counted a few times. This chain uses TRBV4-1 with TRBJ2-7, with 10 bases fitting TRBD1. This CDR3 is built from 17 residues. Trimming removed 0 bases from V and 6 bases from J; junction bases left unmatched: 11. The germline V gene has CDR1 MGHRA and CDR2 YSYEKL. The CDR3 DNA is TGCGCCAGCAGCCAAGACACCAGCGGGACAGGGGAGCGCGAGCAGTACTTC. This translates into CASSQDTSGTGEREQYF.

V is TRBV6-4 and J is TRBJ2-1, with 8 bases lining up with TRBD1. CDR3 length: 13 amino acids. Germline CDR1 MRHNA, CDR2 SNTAGT. Trimming took 6 bases from V and 5 from J; bases not matched to a gene: 3. The CDR3 protein is CASRRTGHNEQFF. CDR3 sequence (DNA): TGTGCCAGCAGGAGGACAGGGCACAATGAGCAGTTCTTC.

With regard to this clone: The same CDR3 also results from other DNA sequences found in this sample. J is TRBJ2-1 and V is TRBV29-1; 7 bases align to TRBD2. Trimming removed 4 bases from V and 9 bases from J; junction bases left unmatched: 6. The germline V gene has CDR1 SQVTM and CDR2 ANQGSEA. This CDR3 region has 12 residues. As DNA, the CDR3 is TGCAGCGTTGGGGGAGGGAAGGGTGAGCAGTTCTTC. Its protein product is CSVGGGKGEQFF.

In this sample, this clone turned up a few times. The chain joins TRBV5-1 to TRBJ2-7; D is unclear. This CDR3 is 12 amino acids long. Germline assignment: CDR1 SGHRS and CDR2 YFSETQ. V lost 0 bases, J lost 5 bases, and 6 bases lay in between. CDR3 DNA: TGCGCCAGCAGCTTGGACATCGACGAGCAGTACTTC. Encoded protein: CASSLDIDEQYF.

The chain uses TRBV23-1 and TRBJ2-1; tentatively, D is TRBD2 (5 bases). TRBV23-1 is known as an ORF, though its function is uncertain. The germline V and J ends were trimmed by 2 bases and 1 base, with 18 bases remaining between them. The CDR3 has 18 amino acids. The CDR3 loop is CASSQLRRKLVSYNEQFF. In DNA, the CDR3 is TGCGCCAGCAGTCAACTCCGTCGAAAACTAGTGTCCTACAATGAGCAGTTCTTC.

The chain combines TRBV27 with TRBJ1-2; weak D call: TRBD1 (5 bases). Germline CDR1 reads MNHEY; CDR2 reads SMNVEV (reference sequence). The CDR3 consists of 14 residues. V lost 2 bases and J 6 bases, leaving 13 bases between the germline ends. CDR3 in DNA: TGTGCCAGCAGTTTACGGGCAGGGCCGGATGGCTACACCTTC. Translating it yields CASSLRAGPDGYTF.

The V and J genes are TRBV19 and TRBJ2-7; 10 bases are a match to TRBD1. Germline CDR1 and CDR2: LNHDA and SQIVND (reference sequence). Unmatched junction bases numbered 11, after V lost 6 bases and J lost 6 bases. The CDR3 covers 15 residues. The CDR3 DNA reads TGTGCCAGTAGCCTCGGACAGGGGGGCCTTCGCGAGCAGTACTTC. Protein product: CASSLGQGGLREQYF.

There are a few counts of this clone. The rearrangement links TRBV4-1 to TRBJ1-3; the D gene is possibly TRBD1 (6 bases). CDR3 length: 16 amino acids. With 1 base removed from V and 1 base from J, the gap between germline ends came to 11 bases. Germline values: CDR1 MGHRA, CDR2 YSYEKL. Here the CDR3 DNA reads TGCGCCAGCAGCCAAGTCGGACAGTCTTCTGGAAACACCATATATTTT. Encoded protein: CASSQVGQSSGNTIYF.

This clone was seen only a few times. The rearrangement joins TRBV30 to TRBJ1-1, with TRBD1 matching 9 bases. The CDR3 contains 15 residues. Germline V CDR1 and CDR2: GTSNPN, SVGIG (reference sequence). The V gene end was trimmed by 0 bases and the J gene end by 4 bases; junction bases not matched to a gene: 6. CDR3 DNA sequence: TGTGCCTGGAGTGTATTGGGGACAGGGTCCACTGAAGCTTTCTTT. The encoded protein is CAWSVLGTGSTEAFF.

The chain recombines TRBV7-9 with TRBJ2-4; 7 bases map to TRBD2. V lost 3 bases, J lost 8 bases, and 7 bases stayed unmatched. Germline V gene data show CDR1 as SEHNR and CDR2 as FQNEAQ (reference sequence). This CDR3 is built from 14 residues. CDR3: CASSLRELGDIQYF. In DNA form, the CDR3 reads TGTGCCAGCAGCTTGCGGGAGCTTGGAGACATTCAGTACTTC.

This clone was detected a few times. V and J are TRBV28 and TRBJ2-2; D not certain. Per germline, CDR1 MDHEN and CDR2 SYDVKM. The CDR3 is 12 residues long. Deletions cut 3 bases from V and 7 bases from J, with 6 bases between. In DNA form, the CDR3 reads TGTGCCAGCAGTTTGAGCAACGGGGAGCTGTTTTTT. It translates to CASSLSNGELFF.

J is TRBJ2-1 and V is TRBV28; D uncertain. The germline V and J ends were trimmed by 7 bases and 0 bases, with 13 bases remaining between them. Germline values: CDR1 MDHEN, CDR2 SYDVKM. CDR3 length: 15 residues. CDR3 DNA: TGTGCCAGCACAATAAAGAGCTACTCCTACAATGAGCAGTTCTTC. The encoded protein is CASTIKSYSYNEQFF.